This T cell receptor (beta chain) originates from a study of OX40 agonist ivuxolimab in advanced cancers. Whole-study findings and limits: At 0.1 to 3.0 mg/kg, CD4+ and CD8+ blood T cells expanded clonally by week 6.

A remark on this clone: The antigen is unknown.

Sequenced by immunoSEQ multiplex PCR; TCRdb stores in-frame clones only, minus some. Among around 60,000 clones, about nine tenths were seen once, and the ten largest hold about a sixth. The CDR3 covers 12 residues. V lost 8 bases to trimming and J lost 4 bases, with 11 bases between them. Germline V gene lookup returns CDR1 WSHSY and CDR2 SAAADI. The TCR comes from an adult with an advanced solid tumor such as melanoma, head and neck, liver or kidney cancer. Specimen: CD4+ or CD8+ T cells sorted from blood, collected in a trial of the OX40 agonist ivuxolimab. This chain joins TRBV10-2 and TRBJ2-5, with a possible D match to TRBD2 (5 bases). CDR3 sequence: CASLEGGETQYF. The CDR3 bases are TGCGCCAGCCTCGAGGGCGGAGAGACCCAGTACTTC.